This record looks at one T cell receptor beta chain sequence and its context. Trimming removed 2 bases from V and 4 bases from J, with 15 bases in between. Germline lookup yields CDR1 LNHDA and CDR2 SQIVND (reference sequence). The CDR3 is 15 amino acids. This specimen belongs to a study of blood T cell repertoires in COVID-19. Profiling relied on immunoSEQ multiplex PCR, and the TCRdb table lists in-frame clones only, not all of them. Of 150,000 to 200,000 clones in the sample, approximately 89% are singletons; the top ten hold about 0.8%. The clonotype was recovered from a woman between 18 and 30 years old who had recovered from COVID-19. The sample comprised PBMCs or T cells enriched from blood (not recorded which). The chain couples TRBV19 to TRBJ2-7, with D tentatively TRBD1 (5 bases). The CDR3 coding sequence is TGTGCCAGTAGTATAAGTTTTGACAGTTATTACGAGCAGTACTTC. Translating gives CASSISFDSYYEQYF. Looking up the rest from reference TRBV19 and TRBJ2-7 gives the full variable domain: DGGITQSPKYLFRKEGQNVTLSCEQNLNHDAMYWYRQDPGQGLRLIYYSQIVNDFQKGDIAEGYSVSREKKESFPLTVTSAQKNPTAFYLCASSISFDSYYEQYFGPGTRLTVT.